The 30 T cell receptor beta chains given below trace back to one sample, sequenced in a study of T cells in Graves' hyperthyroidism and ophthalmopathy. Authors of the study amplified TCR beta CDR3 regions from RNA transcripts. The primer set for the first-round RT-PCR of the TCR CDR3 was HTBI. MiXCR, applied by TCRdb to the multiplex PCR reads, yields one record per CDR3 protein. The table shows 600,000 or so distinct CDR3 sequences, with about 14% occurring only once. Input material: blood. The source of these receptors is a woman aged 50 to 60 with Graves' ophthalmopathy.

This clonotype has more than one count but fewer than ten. The CDR3 nucleotides read TGTGCCAGCAGCGCGGACTGGACAGATACGCAGTATTTT. Encoded protein: CASSADWTDTQYF. J is TRBJ2-3 and V is TRBV13, with D possibly matching TRBD2 (5 bases). The CDR3 totals 13 residues. V was cut by 5 bases and J by 3 bases, with 9 bases left in between. CDR1 is PRHDT and CDR2 is FYEKMQ in the germline V gene (reference sequence).

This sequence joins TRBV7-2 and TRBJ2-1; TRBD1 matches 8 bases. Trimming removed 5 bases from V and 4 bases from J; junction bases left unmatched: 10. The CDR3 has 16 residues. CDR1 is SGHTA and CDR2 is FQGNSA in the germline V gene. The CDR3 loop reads CASSLRTGTRYNEQFF. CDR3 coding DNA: TGTGCCAGCAGCCTCCGGACAGGGACGAGGTACAATGAGCAGTTCTTC.

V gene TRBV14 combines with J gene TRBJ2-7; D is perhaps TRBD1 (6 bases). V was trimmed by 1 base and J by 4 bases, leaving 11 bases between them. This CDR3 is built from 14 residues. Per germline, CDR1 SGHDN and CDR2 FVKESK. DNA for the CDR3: TGTGCCAGCAGCCAAGCAGGGGCCGGTTACGAGCAGTACTTC. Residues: CASSQAGAGYEQYF. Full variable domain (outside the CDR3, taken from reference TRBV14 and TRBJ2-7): EAGVTQFPSHSVIEKGQTVTLRCDPISGHDNLYWYRRVMGKEIKFLLHFVKESKQDESGMPNNRFLAERTGGTYSTLKVQPAELEDSGVYFCASSQAGAGYEQYFGPGTRLTVT.

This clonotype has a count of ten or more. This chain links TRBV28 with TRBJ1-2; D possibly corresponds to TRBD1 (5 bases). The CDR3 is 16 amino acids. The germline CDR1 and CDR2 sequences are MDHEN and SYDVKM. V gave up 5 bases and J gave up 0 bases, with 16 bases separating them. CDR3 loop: CASSLFRDRTNYGYTF. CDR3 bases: TGTGCCAGCAGTCTATTCCGGGACCGAACTAACTATGGCTACACCTTC.

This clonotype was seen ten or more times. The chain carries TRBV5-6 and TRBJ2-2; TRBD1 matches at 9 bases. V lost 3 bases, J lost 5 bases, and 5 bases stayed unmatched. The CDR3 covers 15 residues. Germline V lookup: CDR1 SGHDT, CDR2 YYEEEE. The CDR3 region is CASSYGQGSTGELFF. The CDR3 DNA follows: TGTGCCAGCAGCTACGGACAGGGGTCAACCGGGGAGCTGTTTTTT.

The CDR3 bases are TGTGCCAGCAGTCTGGACAGGGGGCGTTTCGGCTATGGCTACACCTTC. This translates into CASSLDRGRFGYGYTF. The chain recombines TRBV12-3 or TRBV12-4 with TRBJ1-2; 11 bases match TRBD1. This CDR3 is built from 16 residues. V dropped 5 bases and J dropped 4; count of bases not matched to a gene: 9.

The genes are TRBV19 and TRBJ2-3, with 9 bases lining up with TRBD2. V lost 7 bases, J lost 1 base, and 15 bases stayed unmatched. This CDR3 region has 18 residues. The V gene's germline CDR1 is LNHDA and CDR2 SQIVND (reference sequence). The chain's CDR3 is CASTQYGLLAGRTDTQYF. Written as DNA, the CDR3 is TGTGCCAGTACTCAATACGGGCTACTAGCGGGTCGCACAGATACGCAGTATTTT.

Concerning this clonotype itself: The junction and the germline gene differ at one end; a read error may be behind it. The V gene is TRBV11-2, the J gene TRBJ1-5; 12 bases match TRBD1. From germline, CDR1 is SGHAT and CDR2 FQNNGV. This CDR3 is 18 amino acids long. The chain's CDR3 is CAGSPRDRGLYDNQPQHF. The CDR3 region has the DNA TGTGCCGGCAGCCCCCGGGACAGGGGGCTTTATGACAATCAGCCCCAGCATTTT. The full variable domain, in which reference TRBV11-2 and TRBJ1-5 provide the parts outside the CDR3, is EAGVAQSPRYKIIEKRQSVAFWCNPISGHATLYWYQQILGQGPKLLIQFQNNGVVDDSQLPKDRFSAERLKGVDSTLKIQPAKLEDSAVYLCAGSPRDRGLYDNQPQHFGDGTRLSIL.

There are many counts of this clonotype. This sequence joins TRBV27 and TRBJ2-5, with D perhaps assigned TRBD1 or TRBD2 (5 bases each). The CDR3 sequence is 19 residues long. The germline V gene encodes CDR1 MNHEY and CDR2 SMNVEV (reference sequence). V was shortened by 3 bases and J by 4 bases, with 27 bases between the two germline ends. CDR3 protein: CASSFLGVGHNPQGETQYF. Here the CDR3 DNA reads TGTGCCAGCAGTTTTCTGGGGGTAGGGCATAACCCTCAAGGAGAGACCCAGTACTTC.

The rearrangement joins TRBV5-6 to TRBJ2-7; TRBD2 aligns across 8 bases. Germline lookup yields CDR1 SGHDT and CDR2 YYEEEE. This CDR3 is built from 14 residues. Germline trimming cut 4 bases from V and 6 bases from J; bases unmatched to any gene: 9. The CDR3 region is CASSPSGSVGEQYF. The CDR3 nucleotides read TGTGCCAGCAGCCCCAGCGGGAGTGTGGGCGAGCAGTACTTC.

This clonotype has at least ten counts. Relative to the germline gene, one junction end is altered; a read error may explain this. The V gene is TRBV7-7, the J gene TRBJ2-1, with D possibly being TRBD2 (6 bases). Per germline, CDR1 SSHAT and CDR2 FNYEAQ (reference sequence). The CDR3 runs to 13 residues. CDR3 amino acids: CASSFRERNEQFF. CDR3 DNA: TGTGCTAGCAGCTTTCGGGAGCGTAATGAGCAGTTCTTC.

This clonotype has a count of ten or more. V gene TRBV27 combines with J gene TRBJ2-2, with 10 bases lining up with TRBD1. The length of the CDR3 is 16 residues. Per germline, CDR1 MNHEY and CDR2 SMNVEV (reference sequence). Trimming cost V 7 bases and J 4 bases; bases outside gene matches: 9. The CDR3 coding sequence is TGTGCCAGCAATCCTGGACAGGGGGTGGGCACCGGGGAGCTGTTTTTT. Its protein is CASNPGQGVGTGELFF.

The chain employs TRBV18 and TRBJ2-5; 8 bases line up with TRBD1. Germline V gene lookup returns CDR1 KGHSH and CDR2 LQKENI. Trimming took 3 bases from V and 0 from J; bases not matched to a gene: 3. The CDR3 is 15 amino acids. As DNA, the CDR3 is TGTGCCAGCTCACCGACAGGGGCGTACCAAGAGACCCAGTACTTC. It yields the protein CASSPTGAYQETQYF.

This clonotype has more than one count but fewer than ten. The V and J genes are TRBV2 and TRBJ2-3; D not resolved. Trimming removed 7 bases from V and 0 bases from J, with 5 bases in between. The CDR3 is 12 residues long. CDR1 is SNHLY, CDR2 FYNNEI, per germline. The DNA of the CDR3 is TGTGCCAGCATGGGGAGCACAGATACGCAGTATTTT. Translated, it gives CASMGSTDTQYF.

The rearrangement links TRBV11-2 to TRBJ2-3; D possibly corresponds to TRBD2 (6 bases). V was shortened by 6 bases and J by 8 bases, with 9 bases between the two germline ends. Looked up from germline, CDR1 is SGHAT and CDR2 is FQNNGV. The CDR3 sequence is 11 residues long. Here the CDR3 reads CASREGGTQYF. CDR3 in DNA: TGTGCCAGCAGAGAGGGAGGTACGCAGTATTTT. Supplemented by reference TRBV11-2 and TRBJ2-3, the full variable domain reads EAGVAQSPRYKIIEKRQSVAFWCNPISGHATLYWYQQILGQGPKLLIQFQNNGVVDDSQLPKDRFSAERLKGVDSTLKIQPAKLEDSAVYLCASREGGTQYFGPGTRLTVL.

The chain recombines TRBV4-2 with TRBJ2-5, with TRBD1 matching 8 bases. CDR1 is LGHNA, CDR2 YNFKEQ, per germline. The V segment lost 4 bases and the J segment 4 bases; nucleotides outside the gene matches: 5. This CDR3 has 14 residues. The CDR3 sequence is CASSPPTGAETQYF. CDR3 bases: TGTGCCAGCAGCCCACCGACAGGGGCAGAGACCCAGTACTTC.

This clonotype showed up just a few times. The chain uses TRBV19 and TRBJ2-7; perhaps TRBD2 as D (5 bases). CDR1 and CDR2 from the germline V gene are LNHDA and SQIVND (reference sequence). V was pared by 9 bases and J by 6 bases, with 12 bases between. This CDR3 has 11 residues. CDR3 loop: CASILVGEQYF. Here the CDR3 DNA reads TGTGCCAGCATACTAGTAGGCGAGCAGTACTTC. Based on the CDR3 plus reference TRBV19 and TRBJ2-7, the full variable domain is DGGITQSPKYLFRKEGQNVTLSCEQNLNHDAMYWYRQDPGQGLRLIYYSQIVNDFQKGDIAEGYSVSREKKESFPLTVTSAQKNPTAFYLCASILVGEQYFGPGTRLTVT.

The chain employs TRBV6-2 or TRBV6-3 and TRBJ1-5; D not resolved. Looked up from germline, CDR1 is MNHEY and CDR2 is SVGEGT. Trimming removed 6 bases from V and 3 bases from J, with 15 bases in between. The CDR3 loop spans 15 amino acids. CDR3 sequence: CASSPLQTFNQPQHF. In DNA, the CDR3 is TGTGCCAGCAGCCCCCTCCAGACTTTCAATCAGCCCCAGCATTTT.

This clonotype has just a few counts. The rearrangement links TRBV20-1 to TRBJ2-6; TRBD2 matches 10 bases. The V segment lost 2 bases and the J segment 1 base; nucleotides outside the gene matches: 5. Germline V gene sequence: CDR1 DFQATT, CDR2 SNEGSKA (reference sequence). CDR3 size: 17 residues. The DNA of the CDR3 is TGCAGTGCTAGACGTAGCGGGAGGCTGTCTGGGGCCAACGTCCTGACTTTC. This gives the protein CSARRSGRLSGANVLTF.

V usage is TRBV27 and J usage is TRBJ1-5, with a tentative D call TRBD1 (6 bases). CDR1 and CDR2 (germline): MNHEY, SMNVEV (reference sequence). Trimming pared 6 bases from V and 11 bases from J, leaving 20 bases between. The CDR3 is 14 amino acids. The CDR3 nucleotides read TGTGCCAGCAGCTTCAATTTCGGGACATCTGCCCAGCATTTT. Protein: CASSFNFGTSAQHF.

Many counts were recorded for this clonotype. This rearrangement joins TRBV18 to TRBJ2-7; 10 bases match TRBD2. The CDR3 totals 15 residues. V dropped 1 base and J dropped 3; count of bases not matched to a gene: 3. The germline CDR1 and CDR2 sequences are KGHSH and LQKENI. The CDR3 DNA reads TGTGCCAGCTCACCACAGTCTAGCGGGAGCTACGAGCAGTACTTC. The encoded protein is CASSPQSSGSYEQYF.

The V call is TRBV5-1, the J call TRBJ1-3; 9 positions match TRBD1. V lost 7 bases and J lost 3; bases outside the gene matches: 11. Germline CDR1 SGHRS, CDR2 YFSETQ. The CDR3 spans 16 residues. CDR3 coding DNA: TGCGCCAGCTCGCAGGACAGGGGTTATTATGGAAACACCATATATTTT. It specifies CASSQDRGYYGNTIYF.

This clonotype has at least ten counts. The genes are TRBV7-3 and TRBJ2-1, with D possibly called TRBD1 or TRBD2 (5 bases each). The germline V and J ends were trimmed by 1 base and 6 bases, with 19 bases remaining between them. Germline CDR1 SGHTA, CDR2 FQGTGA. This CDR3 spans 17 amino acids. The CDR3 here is CASSLRGTPPSFNEQFF. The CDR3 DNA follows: TGTGCCAGCAGCTTAAGAGGGACCCCGCCAAGTTTCAATGAGCAGTTCTTC.

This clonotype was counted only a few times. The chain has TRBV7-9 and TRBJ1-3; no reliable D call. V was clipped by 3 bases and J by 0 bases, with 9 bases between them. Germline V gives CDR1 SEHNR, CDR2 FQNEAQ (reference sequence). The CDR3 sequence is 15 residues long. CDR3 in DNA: TGTGCCAGCAGCTTCGGGCTTCTCTCTGGAAACACCATATATTTT. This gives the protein CASSFGLLSGNTIYF.

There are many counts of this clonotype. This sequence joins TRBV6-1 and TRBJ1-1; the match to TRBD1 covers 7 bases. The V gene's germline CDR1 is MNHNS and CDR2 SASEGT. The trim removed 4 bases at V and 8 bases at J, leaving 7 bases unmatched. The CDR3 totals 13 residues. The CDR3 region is CASSVNPGQEAFF. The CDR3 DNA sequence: TGTGCCAGCAGTGTCAATCCGGGACAGGAAGCTTTCTTT.

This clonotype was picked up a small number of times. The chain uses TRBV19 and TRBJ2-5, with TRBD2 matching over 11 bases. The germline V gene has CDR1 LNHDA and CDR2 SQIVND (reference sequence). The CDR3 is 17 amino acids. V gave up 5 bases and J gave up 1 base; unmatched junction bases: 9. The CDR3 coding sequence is TGTGCCAGTAGTCTCCCACAACTAGCGGGAGTCCAAGAGACCCAGTACTTC. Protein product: CASSLPQLAGVQETQYF.

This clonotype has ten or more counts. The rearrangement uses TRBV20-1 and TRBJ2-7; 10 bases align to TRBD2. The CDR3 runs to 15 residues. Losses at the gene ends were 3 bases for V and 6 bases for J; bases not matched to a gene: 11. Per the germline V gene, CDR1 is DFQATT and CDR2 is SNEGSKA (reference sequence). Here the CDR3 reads CSARGSLAGVGEQYF. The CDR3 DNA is TGCAGTGCTAGGGGCTCCCTAGCGGGAGTTGGCGAGCAGTACTTC.

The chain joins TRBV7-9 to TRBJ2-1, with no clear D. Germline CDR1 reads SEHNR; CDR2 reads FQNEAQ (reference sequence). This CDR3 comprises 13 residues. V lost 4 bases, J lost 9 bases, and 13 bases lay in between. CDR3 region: CASSSYSASEQFF. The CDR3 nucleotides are TGTGCCAGCAGCTCTTACTCCGCCAGTGAGCAGTTCTTC.

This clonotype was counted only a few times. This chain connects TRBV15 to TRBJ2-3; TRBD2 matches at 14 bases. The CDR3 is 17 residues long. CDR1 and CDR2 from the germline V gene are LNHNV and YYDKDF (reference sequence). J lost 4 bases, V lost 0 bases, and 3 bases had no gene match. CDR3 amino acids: CATSRDRGLAGADTQYF. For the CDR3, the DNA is TGTGCCACCAGCAGAGATAGGGGACTAGCGGGAGCAGATACGCAGTATTTT.

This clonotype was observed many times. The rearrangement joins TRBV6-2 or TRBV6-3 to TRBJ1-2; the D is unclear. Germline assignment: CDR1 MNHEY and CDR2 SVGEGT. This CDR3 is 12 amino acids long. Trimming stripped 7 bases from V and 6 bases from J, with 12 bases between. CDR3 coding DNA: TGTGCCAGCAAGCGTTTAGCGGATGGCTACACCTTC. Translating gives CASKRLADGYTF.